This paragraph covers one T cell receptor (beta chain) sequence. Its antigen is still unknown. This specimen comes from a study of cytomegalovirus exposure and HLA in healthy donors. The germline gives CDR1 MDHEN, CDR2 SYDVKM. Deletions cut 1 base from V and 5 bases from J, with 14 bases between. CDR3 length: 15 amino acids. Study-level points and caveats: Sequencing depth roughly uniform across donors was assumed in presence/absence analyses. Cytomegalovirus status was reportedly diagnosed by the classifier with high specificity and sensitivity. In an earlier analysis, most TCR beta V segments were productive about 90% or about 30% of the time. A reported reduction in N-insertions relative to the roughly 610-donor mean was seen in an Asian-associated ancestry cluster in a later analysis.

PCR employed 60 Vbeta and 13 Jbeta primers. Profiled with immunoSEQ multiplex PCR; TCRdb holds only in-frame clones, not every one. The table includes about 130,000 clones, approximately 71% detected once. This receptor was taken from a woman aged 50 to 65 in good health and CMV-seronegative. Sequenced input: PBMCs. This sequence joins TRBV28 and TRBJ1-2; D ambiguous. CDR3 nucleotide sequence: TGTGCCAGCAGTTTATCCCCGACGGGGTTATATGGCTACACCTTC. Its protein product is CASSLSPTGLYGYTF.